This T cell receptor beta chain was sequenced during a study of OX40 agonist ivuxolimab in advanced cancers. Study-wide findings and caveats: At 0.1 to 3.0 mg/kg, CD4+ and CD8+ blood T cells expanded clonally by week 6.

Blood sampling took place at baseline, cycle 4 day 1, and cycle 7 day 1. This CDR3 spans 15 amino acids. The V gene lost 2 bases and the J gene lost 1 base, with 9 bases spanning the gap. The germline gives CDR1 SEHNR, CDR2 FQNEAQ (reference sequence). This clone has only one observation. Its specificity is not known. The repertoire was sequenced with immunoSEQ multiplex PCR; TCRdb's copy has only in-frame clones and lacks some. The sample consists of about 40,000 clones, 85% of them appearing once. The material was CD4+ or CD8+ T cells sorted from blood, obtained in a trial of the OX40 agonist ivuxolimab. The receptor was isolated from an adult with an advanced solid tumor such as melanoma, head and neck, liver or kidney cancer. V is TRBV7-9 and J is TRBJ1-5; D call uncertain. CDR3 DNA sequence: TGTGCCAGCAGCTTACATGACGGAAGCAATCAGCCCCAGCATTTT. Translation gives CASSLHDGSNQPQHF.